Presented here are 13 T cell receptor beta chains from one specimen sequenced in a study of T cells in Graves' hyperthyroidism and ophthalmopathy. Amplification targeted TCR beta CDR3 regions from RNA transcripts. The TCR CDR3 was amplified in a first-round RT-PCR using the HTBI primer set. Using its own MiXCR run on the multiplex PCR reads, TCRdb lists one record per CDR3 protein. This table holds a few hundred thousand distinct CDR3 sequences, around 13% found once. Source material: blood. These receptors were taken from a woman aged 35 to 49 with Graves' ophthalmopathy.

The rearrangement joins TRBV7-9 to TRBJ2-2; a possible D gene is TRBD1 (5 bases). The V gene lost 2 bases and the J gene lost 4 bases, with 8 bases spanning the gap. The length of the CDR3 is 14 residues. Germline V lookup: CDR1 SEHNR, CDR2 FQNEAQ (reference sequence). CDR3 DNA: TGTGCCAGCAGCTTAACCAGGGCCACCGGGGAGCTGTTTTTT. It encodes CASSLTRATGELFF.

This clonotype was picked up many times. The J gene is TRBJ1-5, the V gene TRBV5-1; D is unclear. Trimming stripped 0 bases from V and 0 bases from J, with 7 bases between. Germline CDR1 reads SGHRS; CDR2 reads YFSETQ. This CDR3 has 15 residues. The CDR3 protein is CASSLAGYSNQPQHF. The CDR3 nucleotides are TGCGCCAGCAGCTTGGCAGGTTATAGCAATCAGCCCCAGCATTTT. Together with reference TRBV5-1 and TRBJ1-5, the CDR3 gives the full variable domain: KAGVTQTPRYLIKTRGQQVTLSCSPISGHRSVSWYQQTPGQGLQFLFEYFSETQRNKGNFPGRFSGRQFSNSRSEMNVSTLELGDSALYLCASSLAGYSNQPQHFGDGTRLSIL.

This clonotype showed up just a few times. The V call is TRBV11-2, the J call TRBJ1-4; D is unclear. The CDR3 totals 13 residues. V lost 6 bases and J 8 bases, leaving 13 bases between the germline ends. Germline CDR1 SGHAT, CDR2 FQNNGV. The CDR3 DNA is TGTGCCAGCAGGGGCTCGGATAGGGAAAAACTGTTTTTT. Translating gives CASRGSDREKLFF.

The chain has TRBV20-1 and TRBJ1-2; D not certain. CDR3 size: 15 residues. V was shortened by 6 bases and J by 2 bases, with 19 bases between the two germline ends. Germline CDR1 reads DFQATT; CDR2 reads SNEGSKA (reference sequence). In DNA form, the CDR3 reads TGCAGTGCCCCACGTTTCGATTCAGAAAACTATGGCTACACCTTC. Residues: CSAPRFDSENYGYTF.

This clonotype was found many times. The J gene is TRBJ2-3, the V gene TRBV9; D gene uncertain. The CDR3 length is 14 residues. Germline CDR1 is SGDLS and CDR2 is YYNGEE. Trimming took 0 bases from V and 0 from J, leaving 5 bases between them. CDR3 amino acids: CASSVASSTDTQYF. For the CDR3, the DNA is TGTGCCAGCAGCGTAGCCTCCAGCACAGATACGCAGTATTTT.

This clonotype appeared many times. This sequence joins TRBV6-6 and TRBJ1-3; no reliable D call. V was cut by 0 bases and J by 0 bases, with 6 bases left in between. Germline-derived CDR1 and CDR2 are MNHNY and SVGAGI (reference sequence). This CDR3 spans 15 amino acids. DNA of the CDR3: TGTGCCAGCAGTTACTCGTTCACCTCTGGAAACACCATATATTTT. Protein sequence: CASSYSFTSGNTIYF.

This chain joins TRBV9 and TRBJ2-3; 9 nucleotides agree with TRBD2. V trimming: 0 bases; J trimming: 2 bases; junction bases outside the gene matches: 1. The CDR3 consists of 15 residues. CDR1 SGDLS and CDR2 YYNGEE come from the germline V gene. CDR3 nucleotide sequence: TGTGCCAGCAGCGTAGGACTAGCGGTCACAGATACGCAGTATTTT. This encodes CASSVGLAVTDTQYF.

A remark on this clonotype: A much larger clone lies a single base off, so this may be a read error. The chain couples TRBV6-2 or TRBV6-3 to TRBJ2-7; 7 bases are a match to TRBD1. Germline assignment: CDR1 MNHEY and CDR2 SVGEGT. V dropped 5 bases and J dropped 3; count of bases not matched to a gene: 4. This CDR3 is 13 amino acids long. CDR3 sequence (DNA): TGTGCCAGCAGTAAGGACAGGAGCTACGAGCAGTACTTC. Translation gives CASSKDRSYEQYF.

This chain links TRBV5-5 with TRBJ2-2; 10 bases line up with TRBD2. Losses at the gene ends were 3 bases for V and 6 bases for J; bases not matched to a gene: 5. CDR3 size: 15 residues. CDR1 is SGHKS and CDR2 is YYEKEE in the germline V gene (reference sequence). CDR3 sequence: CASSSGTSVAGELFF. CDR3 bases: TGTGCCAGCAGCTCCGGGACTAGCGTTGCCGGGGAGCTGTTTTTT.

This clonotype has a count of ten or more. The V gene is TRBV27, the J gene TRBJ1-6; D is possibly TRBD1 (6 bases). The CDR3 runs to 15 residues. The V end lost 2 bases, the J end lost 9 bases, and 14 bases lay between the germline ends. Per the germline V gene, CDR1 is MNHEY and CDR2 is SMNVEV (reference sequence). The CDR3 DNA reads as TGTGCCAGCAGTTTAGTGGCAGGGGTACCTTCACCCCTCCACTTT. This encodes CASSLVAGVPSPLHF.

This clonotype was seen repeatedly, ten times or more. V and J are TRBV5-1 and TRBJ1-3; D possibly corresponds to TRBD1 (5 bases). CDR3 length: 14 amino acids. Germline V gives CDR1 SGHRS, CDR2 YFSETQ. The V end lost 2 bases, the J end lost 2 bases, and 8 bases lay between the germline ends. Here the CDR3 reads CASSFDSPGNTIYF. In DNA form, the CDR3 reads TGCGCCAGCAGCTTCGACAGTCCTGGAAACACCATATATTTT.

This clonotype was seen many times. J is TRBJ2-1 and V is TRBV2; 7 bases line up with TRBD1. Germline loops: CDR1 SNHLY, CDR2 FYNNEI. The CDR3 contains 14 residues. Trimming cost V 7 bases and J 12 bases; bases outside gene matches: 15. CDR3 region: CASTPGQRPEGQFF. CDR3 sequence (DNA): TGTGCCAGCACCCCGGGACAGAGGCCCGAGGGGCAGTTCTTC.

At least ten counts were recorded for this clonotype. The chain couples TRBV6-1 to TRBJ2-2; 7 bases align to TRBD2. Germline V gene sequence: CDR1 MNHNS, CDR2 SASEGT. The CDR3 contains 15 residues. The V gene end was trimmed by 4 bases and the J gene end by 4 bases; junction bases not matched to a gene: 6. Here the CDR3 DNA reads TGTGCCAGCAGTGGAGGACGGGAGGTCACCGGGGAGCTGTTTTTT. This encodes CASSGGREVTGELFF.